These T cell receptor beta chains were read from a single sample in a study of CD8+ T cells in alopecia areata. Produced via immunoSEQ multiplex PCR; TCRdb's table is partial and in-frame only. The sample consists of 150,000 or so clones, approximately 50% of them appearing once. The sequencing input was CD4+ T cells sorted from blood. The receptors stem from a human donor with alopecia areata. The CDR3 runs from the conserved cysteine through the conserved F or W.

11	TRBJ2-5	TRBV14	CAKPSKETQYF
15	TRBJ2-7	TRBV7-2	CASSPILRSSYEQYF
11	TRBJ2-1	TRBV19	CASTDRDEQFF
13	TRBJ2-7	TRBV29-1	CSAVDRGIAEQYF
14	TRBJ2-1	TRBV29-1	CSVGERSPYNEQFF
13	TRBJ2-1	TRBV7-9	CASSSPPGLAVFF
15	TRBJ2-5	TRBV5-6	CASSFLKTGLETQYF
15	TRBJ2-1	TRBV5-1	CASSLELAGRGEQFF
18	TRBJ2-1	TRBV7-2	CASSLWGTLASGNNEQFF
15	TRBJ2-1	TRBV29-1	CSVVPMTGAYNEQFF
14	TRBJ1-1	TRBV7-9	CASIEGQVNTEAFF
15	TRBJ2-1	TRBV28	CASSSGQGTYNEQFF
14	TRBJ1-2	TRBV25-1	CASSRDRANYGYTF
14	TRBJ2-3	TRBV6-5	CASSRDRATDTQYF
13	TRBJ1-2	TRBV7-2	CASSLRDPSGYTF
13	TRBJ1-5	TRBV2	CASSGGFNQPQHF
11	TRBJ2-7	TRBV5-1	CASSGGYEQYF
12	TRBJ2-5	TRBV10-3	CAISDRQETQYF
15	TRBJ1-1	TRBV18	CASSPPYTLNTEAFF
13	TRBJ1-1	TRBV29-1	CSVEAQPHTEAFF
14	TRBJ2-1	TRBV4-1	CASKGTLQFEEQFF
15	TRBJ1-4	TRBV23-1	CASSHPGTGGLKLFF
11	TRBJ2-7	TRBV29-1	CSARLAYEQYF
12	TRBJ2-7	TRBV30	CAWSLSSYEQYF
13	TRBJ2-3	TRBV6-5	CASRSGRGYTQYF
18	TRBJ2-1	TRBV27	CASSLPSARGRTFNEQFF
12	TRBJ2-1	TRBV9	CASPRAVNEQFF
14	TRBJ2-1	TRBV6-5	CASRGFSYTDEQFF